This TCR beta chain was found in a study of blood T cell repertoires in COVID-19. Authors' processing steps: Estimation of nucleated cell counts was performed using reference gene primer amplification. The protocol was immunoSEQ multiplex PCR, while the TCRdb copy is restricted to in-frame clones and leaves out a portion. That table gives V, J and clone size, and the DNA gave D and trimming. The table shows about 170,000 clones, with under 80% occurring only once. V gave up 7 bases and J gave up 0 bases, with 11 bases separating them. The CDR3 has 13 residues. Germline V gene lookup returns CDR1 SQVTM and CDR2 ANQGSEA.

The sequence came from an elderly woman with acute or convalescent COVID-19. Input material: peripheral blood. J is TRBJ2-3 and V is TRBV29-1; tentative D call: TRBD2 (6 bases). CDR3 in amino acids: CSGRSGSTDTQYF. The CDR3 nucleotides read TGCAGCGGCCGTAGCGGAAGCACAGATACGCAGTATTTT.